Listed below are T cell receptor beta chains from one sample, sequenced in a study of graft-versus-host responses after intestinal transplantation. The method was immunoSEQ multiplex PCR; TCRdb's version includes in-frame clones alone and lacks a portion of them. The data contain about 81,000 clones, around 90% of them singletons. For these receptors, no antigen is known. The material was unstimulated CD4+ T cells sorted from spleen or lymph node cells, obtained before transplant. These receptors were taken from a human donor who was the organ donor for an intestinal transplant. Both conserved end residues are part of each CDR3. A D gene is named only where the DNA matches it firmly. A clone size is listed for some rows: how often the clone was seen (once, few, many), or a class if it is expanded.

>12|TRBJ2-1|TRBV28|-|-
TGTGCCAGCTCACAGATCCTGGATGAGCAGTTCTTC
CASSQILDEQFF
>15|TRBJ1-4|TRBV5-4|TRBD1|-
TGTGCCAGCAGCACCGGACAGGCAACTAATGAAAAACTGTTTTTT
CASSTGQATNEKLFF
>13|TRBJ2-5|TRBV2|-|-
TGTGCCAGCTGCTCAGGGGTTCAGGAGACCCAGTACTTC
CASCSGVQETQYF
>16|TRBJ1-1|TRBV19|-|-
TGTGCCAGCCAGAGTGGGGGGTTTATCATGAACACTGAAGCTTTCTTT
CASQSGGFIMNTEAFF
>14|TRBJ2-7|TRBV7-8|-|once
TGTGCCAGCAGCATTTCTAGTACCCCCCACGAGCAGTACTTC
CASSISSTPHEQYF
>13|TRBJ2-2|TRBV7-3|TRBD2|-
TGTGCCAGCAGTAGCGGGAGGGCCGGGGAGCTGTTTTTT
CASSSGRAGELFF
>15|TRBJ2-3|TRBV7-9|TRBD1|-
TGTGCCAGCAGCTACCGGACAGGGATCACAGATACGCAGTATTTT
CASSYRTGITDTQYF
>12|TRBJ1-1|TRBV14|-|-
TGTGCCAGCGCTCGTGGAGGTCTCGAAGCTTTCTTT
CASARGGLEAFF
>15|TRBJ1-2|TRBV27|-|once
TGTGCCAGCAGCCGCAGCAACGCGGCTAACTATGGCTACACCTTC
CASSRSNAANYGYTF
>15|TRBJ2-5|TRBV9|TRBD1|-
TGTGCCAGCAGCCATCCCAGGGGGCTGGGGGAGACCCAGTACTTC
CASSHPRGLGETQYF
>15|TRBJ2-7|TRBV10-3|-|-
TGTGCCATCAGTGATTCCCCGGGAATCGTCTACGAGCAGTACTTC
CAISDSPGIVYEQYF
>15|TRBJ1-5|TRBV18|-|once
TGTGCCAGCTCACCTCAGCGACAGAGCAATCAGCCCCAGCATTTT
CASSPQRQSNQPQHF
>12|TRBJ2-7|TRBV30|-|-
TGTGCCTGGTCCCCGCACGCAGGCGAGCAGTACTTC
CAWSPHAGEQYF
>13|TRBJ2-7|TRBV11-2|-|-
TGTGCCAGCACCCCAATTGTCTCGGGCGAGCAGTACTTC
CASTPIVSGEQYF
>14|TRBJ2-1|TRBV19|TRBD2|-
TGTGCCAGTAGTATCGGACTAGCGGGAAATGAGCAGTTCTTC
CASSIGLAGNEQFF
>15|TRBJ1-2|TRBV5-3|-|-
TGTGCCAGAAGCTTGGAAAGGTGGCAGGGCTATGGCTACACCTTC
CARSLERWQGYGYTF
>13|TRBJ2-7|TRBV18|-|-
TGTGCCAGCTCACCGGACAGACCCTACGAGCAGTACTTC
CASSPDRPYEQYF
>15|TRBJ1-4|TRBV28|TRBD1|-
TGTGCCAGCAGTACATCCGGGACAGGGGGAGAAAAACTGTTTTTT
CASSTSGTGGEKLFF
>12|TRBJ2-1|TRBV6-5|-|once
TGTGCCAGCGGAAGCTCGGTCGGGACTGTTTTCTTC
CASGSSVGTVFF
>13|TRBJ1-1|TRBV18|TRBD1|-
TGTGCCAGCTCAACAGGGGGCGAGACTGAAGCTTTCTTT
CASSTGGETEAFF
>14|TRBJ2-1|TRBV7-9|-|-
TGTGCCAGCAGCTCGCCGGGACAAAGGATCGAGCAGTTCTTC
CASSSPGQRIEQFF
>15|TRBJ2-3|TRBV9|TRBD2|-
TGTGCCAGCAGCGTAGGGACTAGCGGCACAGATACGCAGTATTTT
CASSVGTSGTDTQYF
>14|TRBJ1-1|TRBV19|-|-
TGTGCCAGTAGTAAAGGACTTGGGTCCACTGAAGCTTTCTTT
CASSKGLGSTEAFF
>16|TRBJ2-2|TRBV5-1|TRBD2|-
TGCGCCAGCAGCAATCCCCCGGGACTAGCTACCGGGGAGCTGTTTTTT
CASSNPPGLATGELFF
>16|TRBJ2-3|TRBV25-1|TRBD2|-
TGTGCCAGCAGTGAATCGGAGCGGGGGGCTTTTTATACGCAGTATTTT
CASSESERGAFYTQYF
>14|TRBJ1-6|TRBV6-1|TRBD1|-
TGTGCCAGCAGTTATAGGGGGCTCCACTCACCCCTCCACTTT
CASSYRGLHSPLHF
>14|TRBJ1-5|TRBV6-1|TRBD1|-
TGTGCCAGCAGCCCCAACCAGGGGGCCCAGCCCCAGCATTTT
CASSPNQGAQPQHF
>16|TRBJ2-7|TRBV7-8|-|-
TGTGCCAGCAGCTTAGTGTCAGCGGGACACTCCTACGAGCAGTACTTC
CASSLVSAGHSYEQYF
>13|TRBJ2-7|TRBV7-9|-|-
TGTGCCAGCAGCCCCCTAGTGGGAGAGGAGCAGTACTTC
CASSPLVGEEQYF
>15|TRBJ2-5|TRBV18|TRBD2|-
TGTGCCAGCTCACCAACTAGCGGGGGCCAAGAGACCCAGTACTTC
CASSPTSGGQETQYF
>15|TRBJ1-2|TRBV2|-|-
TGTGCCAGCAGTCTAACAGGGACCCTTAACTATGGCTACACCTTC
CASSLTGTLNYGYTF
>17|TRBJ1-1|TRBV18|-|-
TGTGCCAGCTCACCGAACGATTTAGACAGGATAAACACTGAAGCTTTCTTT
CASSPNDLDRINTEAFF
>16|TRBJ2-3|TRBV5-1|TRBD2|-
TGCGCCAGCAGCTCAGGGACTAGCGGAAGCACAGATACGCAGTATTTT
CASSSGTSGSTDTQYF
>16|TRBJ1-6|TRBV5-4|TRBD1|-
TGTGCCAGCAGCAATGGACAGGGGTTGTATAATTCACCCCTCCACTTT
CASSNGQGLYNSPLHF
>15|TRBJ2-7|TRBV4-2|-|-
TGTGCCAGCAGCCAACCCTCGAGACAAGATTACGAGCAGTACTTC
CASSQPSRQDYEQYF
>14|TRBJ1-6|TRBV19|-|-
TGTGCCAGTAGTCGAGGGGAGGTTAATTCACCCCTCCACTTT
CASSRGEVNSPLHF
>14|TRBJ2-7|TRBV6-5|-|once
TGTGCCAGCAGTTACGCTGGACAAGGTTACGAGCAGTACTTC
CASSYAGQGYEQYF
>15|TRBJ1-2|TRBV12-2|-|once
TGTGCAAGTCGCTCCCAGGACAGCAATAACTATGGCTACACCTTC
CASRSQDSNNYGYTF
>15|TRBJ2-1|TRBV7-2|TRBD2|once
TGTGCCAGCAGCTTTCCGGGACTAGATCCCCATGAGCAGTTCTTC
CASSFPGLDPHEQFF
>16|TRBJ1-2|TRBV6-1|-|-
TGTGCCAGCAGTGGGGGTGGTCGCGAGTTTCGGAGGGGCTACACCTTC
CASSGGGREFRRGYTF
>13|TRBJ2-7|TRBV10-3|TRBD2|-
TGTGCCATCAGGGGACTAGCGGGCTACGAGCAGTACTTC
CAIRGLAGYEQYF
>16|TRBJ2-1|TRBV27|TRBD1|-
TGTGCCAGCAGTTCCTATACCGGGACAGGGGGCCATGAGCAGTTCTTC
CASSSYTGTGGHEQFF
>13|TRBJ2-7|TRBV9|-|-
TGTGCCAGCAGCGTAGCCCCGGAGGACGAGCAGTACTTC
CASSVAPEDEQYF
>15|TRBJ1-1|TRBV18|-|once
TGTGCCAGCTCGCCTATCGGGGGGCGGGACACTGAAGCTTTCTTT
CASSPIGGRDTEAFF
>17|TRBJ2-1|TRBV4-2|TRBD2|-
TGTGCCAGCAGCCAATTCCTCCTAGCGGAGGAAAACAATGAGCAGTTCTTC
CASSQFLLAEENNEQFF
>14|TRBJ2-7|TRBV30|-|-
TGTGCCTGGAGACCGACAGGTCTCTCCTACGAGCAGTACTTC
CAWRPTGLSYEQYF